This TCR beta chain was identified in a study of tumor-infiltrating lymphocytes in primary liver carcinoma (dated by TCRdb to about 2017). Context from the whole study: The five patients, three men and two women aged 30 to 69 years, had hepatocellular carcinoma (four) or combined HCC and intrahepatic cholangiocarcinoma (one). Agilent mRNA microarray profiling was performed on the approximately 27 tumor region samples to relate TCRbeta repertoire diversity to the local molecular phenotype. The five patients had tumors of stage T1-T3 N0M0, with maximum diameters ranging from roughly 4.2 to 10 cm. High reproducibility was observed for the technical replicate repertoires, with mean shared-clone rates about 0.89 and correlation coefficients above 0.95. A total of 35 or so specimens from 5 patients went through TCRbeta repertoire sequencing, namely 25 tumor regions, 5 adjacent noncancerous liver tissues and 5 peripheral blood samples. Roughly 3.5 to 7.5 million productive TCRbeta reads were obtained per sample, and no significant difference in read depth was found between tissue types. TCRbeta repertoire sequencing, expression microarrays and whole-exome sequencing were combined in the study across five regions of each liver tumor, with adjacent normal tissue and blood also included.

Here is what the overall study found, with its caveats: Repertoire overlap was found to be higher between tumor regions (mean around 35%) than between tumor-adjacent (about 17%) or tumor-blood (about 15%) pairs, consistent with antigen-driven expansion. Because sequencing covered only the TCR beta chain and unpaired alpha chains were not captured, true repertoire diversity is likely underestimated. Compared with blood, tumors had a significantly larger share of the repertoire taken up by the top 250 clones (p = 0.039). Since the samples were bulk and unsorted, there was no way to compare CD4+ and CD8+ T cell repertoires. Just about 7.5-25% of top clones turned up in all five regions of a tumor, which suggests spatial heterogeneity among tumor-infiltrating T cells. Only five patients were included in the study, and the authors note that the findings should be validated in a larger study.

A remark on this clonotype: Its antigen specificity is not known. The record has no base qualities; no much larger clone is one base away.

Starting from approximately 500 ng total RNA, TCRbeta-specific cDNA was produced by reverse transcription with a constant-region primer and ProtoScript II reverse transcriptase. Three nested multiplex PCR rounds, following a slightly modified ARM-PCR procedure, were used to build the TCRbeta libraries. Each of the first two PCR rounds ran for approximately 11 cycles and used multiplex TRBV1-TRBV30 forward primers together with a Cbeta reverse primer. Sample barcodes and Illumina adapters were attached in a final 25-cycle PCR using Deep VentR polymerase. Before sequencing, amplicons of 200-500 bp were gel-purified using a QIAquick gel extraction kit. An Illumina HiSeq 2500 was used to sequence the TCRbeta amplicons, generating 250-bp paired-end reads. The original methods were these. To recover full CDR3 sequences, reads were quality-trimmed using Trimmomatic v0.33 and paired reads were then merged using FLASH v1.2.11. V, D and J germline segments were assigned to the rearranged TCRbeta sequences by MiGEC v1.2.1b. Clonotype statistics, along with Shannon-Wiener diversity indices, were calculated using VDJtools v1.0.0. Except for diversity analysis, only each sample's 250 most abundant clonotypes were used in subsequent analyses to reduce sampling bias. TCRdb reprocessing: public reads trimmed at Q25 with fastp, clones called with MiXCR, in-frame beta chains kept. Every entry covers one CDR3 protein and lists the most common genes and DNA from its rows. V and J calls and clone size were set by TCRdb, not the authors. For this sample there are approximately 110,000 distinct CDR3 sequences; around 64% appear just once. The leading ten clones occupy more than 7% of the sample.

Total RNA and DNA were co-extracted without cell sorting from around 20-30 mg of bulk tissue using the AllPrep DNA/RNA mini kit. Between November 2015 and March 2016, a handful of patients in China with histopathologically diagnosed primary liver carcinoma had surgical resection. At the time of sampling, the patients were treatment-naive and had chronic HBV infection. Five spatially separated regions were sampled from each tumor: the superior, inferior, left-lateral and right-lateral poles, plus the tumor centre. Histological examination found more than 75% viable tumor cells in every tumor sample. Pieces of fresh tumor and adjacent tissue were cut in half, with one half kept in RNAlater at -80 degrees C and the other half sent for histology. V is pared back by 0 bases and J by 4 bases, with 14 bases lying between the germline termini. The cysteine opens and the phenylalanine closes a CDR3 of 15 amino acids. Left in the record is the CDR3 DNA by itself, 45 bases read in frame from the first base. From the germline V gene (reference sequence), CDR1 is GTSNPN and CDR2 is SVGIG.

The sequence was obtained from a woman aged 55-70 years with primary liver carcinoma and hepatitis B virus infection. The sample taken for sequencing was liver tumor tissue from sampling region 3. The label giving this sample's cell subset or site can be read as: tumor region T3, left-lateral pole. This receptor chain uses TRBV30 and TRBJ2-3; no D segment can be confidently identified. CDR3 reads: CAWSVGSWRSDTQYF. The nucleotides are TGTGCCTGGAGTGTGGGTAGTTGGAGATCAGATACGCAGTATTTT.